These 30 T cell receptor beta chains originate from one sample sequenced in a study of T-cell memory formation after mild COVID-19. One entry per CDR3 protein results from TCRdb running MiXCR on the 5' RACE reads. In the table there are 500,000 to 650,000 distinct CDR3 sequences, less than 25% of which are singletons. Sequenced input: PBMCs or a T cell subset sorted from them (not recorded which). Receptors originate from an adult woman who had mild COVID-19 (a few samples of this study predate the infection). Cell type and time point are not known.

The chain links TRBV6-6 to TRBJ2-7, with 7 bases fitting TRBD1. Germline loops: CDR1 MNHNY, CDR2 SVGAGI (reference sequence). There are 15 residues in the CDR3. With 6 bases clipped from V and 1 base from J, the junction kept 9 bases outside the gene matches. As DNA, the CDR3 is TGTGCCAGCAGAACCCTCGGGACAGCTTCCTACGAGCAGTACTTC. Translating gives CASRTLGTASYEQYF.

The genes are TRBV6-2 or TRBV6-3 and TRBJ2-7, with unresolved D. CDR3 length: 11 residues. V lost 7 bases to trimming and J lost 7 bases, with 11 bases between them. The germline V gene has CDR1 MNHEY and CDR2 SVGEGT. Here the CDR3 reads CASTLGQEQYF. DNA of the CDR3: TGTGCCAGCACGCTAGGGCAAGAGCAGTACTTC.

In this sample, this clonotype turned up a few times. This sequence joins TRBV12-3 or TRBV12-4 and TRBJ2-1, with a tentative D call TRBD2 (5 bases). The length of the CDR3 is 16 residues. The V end was cut by 10 bases, the J end by 3 bases, with 22 bases between. The CDR3 region is CAISRPGLGYYNEQFF. CDR3 in DNA: TGTGCCATCTCCCGGCCGGGGTTGGGGTACTACAATGAGCAGTTCTTC.

The chain joins TRBV7-9 to TRBJ2-1, with 7 bases lining up with TRBD2. After removal of 5 bases from V and 9 bases from J, the junction contained 7 bases not matched to a gene. The CDR3 consists of 13 residues. The V gene's germline CDR1 is SEHNR and CDR2 FQNEAQ (reference sequence). The CDR3 region is CASSASGGVEQFF. In DNA, the CDR3 is TGTGCCAGCAGCGCTAGCGGAGGGGTTGAGCAGTTCTTC.

This chain joins TRBV7-2 and TRBJ2-7; D perhaps matches TRBD1 (6 bases). CDR1 and CDR2 from the germline V gene are SGHTA and FQGNSA. V gave up 5 bases and J gave up 0 bases, with 14 bases separating them. There are 15 residues in the CDR3. CDR3 loop: CASSPRQENSYEQYF. The CDR3 DNA sequence: TGTGCCAGCAGCCCCCGACAGGAGAACTCCTACGAGCAGTACTTC.

This clonotype was detected a few times. The chain carries TRBV29-1 and TRBJ1-2; D call uncertain. The V end lost 4 bases, the J end lost 7 bases, and 1 base lay between the germline ends. CDR1 is SQVTM, CDR2 ANQGSEA, per germline. The CDR3 contains 8 residues. DNA for the CDR3: TGCAGCGTTGGTGGCTACACCTTC. This gives the protein CSVGGYTF.

The V call is TRBV2, the J call TRBJ2-3, with 7 bases lining up with TRBD2. CDR1 SNHLY and CDR2 FYNNEI come from the germline V gene. Trimming removed 10 bases from V and 6 bases from J; junction bases left unmatched: 13. The CDR3 is made up of 14 amino acids. DNA of the CDR3: TGTGCCATAGGGAGGGACTCAGGGAGGGATACGCAGTATTTT. Protein: CAIGRDSGRDTQYF.

This clonotype appeared a few times. This rearrangement joins TRBV7-2 to TRBJ1-3; possibly TRBD1 for D (6 bases). Trimming took off 4 bases at V and 1 base at J, with 11 bases between the two ends. Germline V gene data show CDR1 as SGHTA and CDR2 as FQGNSA. The CDR3 is 15 residues long. This chain's CDR3 is CASSSGHFSGNTIYF. The CDR3 bases are TGTGCCAGCAGCTCGGGACATTTTTCTGGAAACACCATATATTTT.

This clonotype was observed a handful of times. The rearrangement uses TRBV11-3 and TRBJ2-3, with 9 bases fitting TRBD2. Germline loops: CDR1 SGHNT, CDR2 YENEEA. The CDR3 spans 15 residues. The V and J ends lost 5 bases and 3 bases, in that order; junction bases with no gene match: 6. The CDR3 sequence: CASSPGLAPTDTQYF. Written as DNA, the CDR3 is TGTGCCAGCAGCCCCGGACTAGCGCCTACAGATACGCAGTATTTT.

The rearrangement uses TRBV4-1 and TRBJ2-5; D gene ambiguous. The CDR3 sequence is 14 residues long. V lost 1 base and J 3 bases, leaving 9 bases between the germline ends. Looked up from germline, CDR1 is MGHRA and CDR2 is YSYEKL. The CDR3 loop reads CASSQGIGKETQYF. CDR3 bases: TGCGCCAGCAGCCAAGGTATCGGAAAAGAGACCCAGTACTTC.

This clonotype was detected a few times. The genes are TRBV28 and TRBJ2-1, with D tentatively TRBD1 or TRBD2 (5 bases each). The CDR3 consists of 15 residues. V was clipped by 6 bases and J by 0 bases, with 12 bases between them. Germline-derived CDR1 and CDR2 are MDHEN and SYDVKM. The CDR3 loop is CASSRDLRSYNEQFF. Written as DNA, the CDR3 is TGTGCCAGCAGCCGGGACCTGCGCTCCTACAATGAGCAGTTCTTC.

J is TRBJ1-1 and V is TRBV5-1; D possibly corresponds to TRBD1 (5 bases). CDR3 length equals 15 residues. Germline CDR1 and CDR2: SGHRS and YFSETQ. V was clipped by 0 bases and J by 0 bases, with 9 bases between them. This CDR3 is CASSLDPGMNTEAFF. The DNA of the CDR3 is TGCGCCAGCAGCTTGGACCCAGGGATGAACACTGAAGCTTTCTTT.

This clonotype was seen a few times. This rearrangement joins TRBV18 to TRBJ2-2; 10 bases line up with TRBD2. This CDR3 is 17 amino acids long. The V gene end was trimmed by 2 bases and the J gene end by 1 base; junction bases not matched to a gene: 4. Germline values: CDR1 KGHSH, CDR2 LQKENI. The CDR3 region is CASSPFTSGKNTGELFF. CDR3 coding DNA: TGTGCCAGCTCACCATTCACTAGCGGGAAGAACACCGGGGAGCTGTTTTTT. The full variable domain, rest sourced from reference TRBV18 and TRBJ2-2, is NAGVMQNPRHLVRRRGQEARLRCSPMKGHSHVYWYRQLPEEGLKFMVYLQKENIIDESGMPKERFSAEFPKEGPSILRIQQVVRGDSAAYFCASSPFTSGKNTGELFFGEGSRLTVL.

This rearrangement joins TRBV18 to TRBJ2-4; TRBD1 matches at 8 bases. CDR3 length: 17 residues. Germline V gene lookup returns CDR1 KGHSH and CDR2 LQKENI. Trimming removed 3 bases from V and 0 bases from J; junction bases left unmatched: 7. The CDR3 DNA is TGTGCCAGCTCACCCACCTCAGGGGGCTCAGCCAAAAACATTCAGTACTTC. It is translated as CASSPTSGGSAKNIQYF.

This sequence joins TRBV18 and TRBJ2-1; 11 bases are a match to TRBD2. The ends lost 4 bases at V and 3 bases at J; junction bases unmatched: 5. The CDR3 runs 16 residues. Germline-derived CDR1 and CDR2 are KGHSH and LQKENI. The CDR3 protein is CASSQGLAGDYNEQFF. DNA of the CDR3: TGTGCCAGCTCACAAGGACTAGCGGGCGACTACAATGAGCAGTTCTTC. Looking up the rest from reference TRBV18 and TRBJ2-1 gives the full variable domain: NAGVMQNPRHLVRRRGQEARLRCSPMKGHSHVYWYRQLPEEGLKFMVYLQKENIIDESGMPKERFSAEFPKEGPSILRIQQVVRGDSAAYFCASSQGLAGDYNEQFFGPGTRLTVL.

The chain recombines TRBV10-3 with TRBJ1-1; 11 bases fit TRBD1. Germline V gives CDR1 ENHRY, CDR2 SYGVKD. The CDR3 extends over 15 amino acids. V lost 6 bases, J lost 1 base, and 4 bases stayed unmatched. The CDR3 DNA is TGTGCCATCAGGGCCGGACAGGGGGCGAACACTGAAGCTTTCTTT. It codes for CAIRAGQGANTEAFF.

J is TRBJ1-1 and V is TRBV2; D uncertain. The V and J ends lost 5 bases and 1 base respectively, with 8 bases between them. CDR3 size: 13 residues. The V gene's germline CDR1 is SNHLY and CDR2 FYNNEI. CDR3 region: CASSTLPNTEAFF. The CDR3 DNA reads as TGTGCCAGCAGTACCCTTCCGAACACTGAAGCTTTCTTT.

The V call is TRBV7-9, the J call TRBJ2-2, with 9 bases that match TRBD1. The germline gives CDR1 SEHNR, CDR2 FQNEAQ (reference sequence). CDR3 length equals 16 residues. Germline trimming cut 5 bases from V and 0 bases from J; bases unmatched to any gene: 4. The DNA of the CDR3 is TGTGCCAGCAGCGCCGGGGACAGGGCGAACACCGGGGAGCTGTTTTTT. Translated: CASSAGDRANTGELFF.

The CDR3 reads CASSDGASGDTDTQYF. CDR3 nucleotides: TGCGCCAGCAGCGATGGGGCTAGCGGGGACACAGATACGCAGTATTTT. The rearrangement joins TRBV5-1 to TRBJ2-3, with 9 bases aligning to TRBD2. Germline CDR1 reads SGHRS; CDR2 reads YFSETQ. The junction had 8 bases not matched to a gene; V was cut back by 4 bases and J by 2 bases. This CDR3 is built from 16 residues.

The chain links TRBV7-8 to TRBJ2-2; no firm D call. Trimming shortened V by 1 base and J by 1 base, and 10 bases separated the two germline ends. This CDR3 spans 16 amino acids. From germline, CDR1 is SGHVS and CDR2 FQNEAQ. The CDR3 DNA reads as TGTGCCAGCAGCTTAGGGGCTAGGAGGAACACCGGGGAGCTGTTTTTT. Its translation: CASSLGARRNTGELFF.

The chain uses TRBV7-8 and TRBJ2-3, with D possibly TRBD2 on 5 matching bases. The CDR3 is 14 amino acids. The V end lost 2 bases, the J end lost 2 bases, and 8 bases lay between the germline ends. Germline CDR1 is SGHVS and CDR2 is FQNEAQ. The CDR3 protein is CASSLLANTDTQYF. The CDR3 bases are TGTGCCAGCAGCTTACTAGCTAACACAGATACGCAGTATTTT.

In this sample, this clonotype turned up a few times. The chain has TRBV6-2 or TRBV6-3 and TRBJ1-1; D is perhaps TRBD1 (5 bases). Deletions cut 5 bases from V and 8 bases from J, with 27 bases between. Germline assignment: CDR1 MNHEY and CDR2 SVGEGT. The CDR3 runs 17 residues. CDR3 loop: CASSLTGNFGTVEEAFF. The CDR3 DNA sequence: TGTGCCAGCAGTCTCACCGGCAACTTTGGGACGGTGGAAGAAGCTTTCTTT.

The rearrangement uses TRBV4-1 and TRBJ1-1, with TRBD1 matching 7 bases. With V trimmed by 1 base and J by 0 bases, 8 bases remained unmatched. Germline assignment: CDR1 MGHRA and CDR2 YSYEKL. This CDR3 has 17 residues. The CDR3 here is CASSQGPRGRMNTEAFF. CDR3 nucleotides: TGCGCCAGCAGCCAAGGCCCTAGGGGGCGCATGAACACTGAAGCTTTCTTT.

This CDR3 reads CASSSNSGGGTEAFF. The CDR3 region has the DNA TGCGCCAGCAGCTCAAATTCAGGGGGTGGCACTGAAGCTTTCTTT. This chain uses TRBV5-1 with TRBJ1-1, with 7 bases lining up with TRBD1. This CDR3 region has 15 residues. J gave up 4 bases and V 3 bases, and 9 bases lay outside the gene matches. From germline, CDR1 is SGHRS and CDR2 YFSETQ.

In this sample, this clonotype turned up a few times. V usage is TRBV5-1 and J usage is TRBJ1-1, with D maybe TRBD1 (5 bases). CDR1 SGHRS and CDR2 YFSETQ come from the germline V gene. The length of the CDR3 is 14 residues. V dropped 4 bases and J dropped 5 bases, with 15 bases sitting between them. CDR3 DNA sequence: TGCGCCAGCAGCCCGTGGGGCGCGGGGACTGAAGCTTTCTTT. Translation gives CASSPWGAGTEAFF.

This clonotype turned up a few times. The chain couples TRBV29-1 to TRBJ1-2; D may be TRBD1 (6 bases). The CDR3 has 15 residues. With 4 bases removed from V and 1 base from J, the gap between germline ends came to 16 bases. In germline, CDR1 is SQVTM, CDR2 ANQGSEA. Here the CDR3 reads CSVVSADRYNYGYTF. CDR3 in DNA: TGCAGCGTTGTGTCTGCGGACAGATATAACTATGGCTACACCTTC.

This clonotype was found a few times. V gene TRBV27 combines with J gene TRBJ2-1; D gene unclear. Germline-derived CDR1 and CDR2 are MNHEY and SMNVEV (reference sequence). This CDR3 has 15 residues. V lost 2 bases and J 0 bases, leaving 8 bases between the germline ends. This chain's CDR3 is CASSLGEDSYNEQFF. The CDR3 nucleotides are TGTGCCAGCAGTTTAGGCGAGGACTCCTACAATGAGCAGTTCTTC.

This chain connects TRBV28 to TRBJ2-7, with 7 bases aligning to TRBD1. Germline loops: CDR1 MDHEN, CDR2 SYDVKM. CDR3 length equals 16 residues. The ends lost 4 bases at V and 4 bases at J; junction bases unmatched: 13. The CDR3 region is CASSSPATGMRYEQYF. The CDR3 DNA reads as TGTGCCAGCAGTTCCCCAGCGACAGGGATGCGTTACGAGCAGTACTTC.

The chain joins TRBV6-5 to TRBJ1-6; the D is unclear. Germline assignment: CDR1 MNHEY and CDR2 SVGAGI. This CDR3 spans 12 amino acids. Trimming took off 6 bases at V and 9 bases at J, with 9 bases between the two ends. The CDR3 here is CASRTSGSPLHF. CDR3 coding DNA: TGTGCCAGCAGAACATCGGGTTCACCCCTCCACTTT.

This rearrangement joins TRBV20-1 to TRBJ2-7; D perhaps matches TRBD1 (6 bases). This CDR3 contains 14 residues. Trimming shortened V by 5 bases and J by 3 bases, and 17 bases separated the two germline ends. Germline V CDR1 and CDR2: DFQATT, SNEGSKA (reference sequence). CDR3 bases: TGCAGTGCTCCGAGGTGGGACACCAGCTACGAGCAGTACTTC. Amino acids: CSAPRWDTSYEQYF.